Shown below are 14 T cell receptor beta chains from a single sample sequenced in a study of shared clonotypes between healthy human individuals. The data were produced by immunoSEQ multiplex PCR, yet TCRdb's version contains in-frame clones alone and is incomplete. The sample yields 2 million to 3 million clones, approximately 94% seen once. The sequencing input was naive CD4+ T cells sorted from blood. The subset here: CD45RA+ positively selected. The receptor source for this set is a young man in good health.

The genes are TRBV28 and TRBJ2-5; D is ambiguous. Trimming removed 6 bases from V and 2 bases from J, with 13 bases in between. Germline CDR1 reads MDHEN; CDR2 reads SYDVKM. This CDR3 region has 14 residues. CDR3 nucleotides: TGTGCCAGCAGCCCCGAGACGGCTCAAGAGACCCAGTACTTC. The encoded protein is CASSPETAQETQYF.

The chain combines TRBV25-1 with TRBJ2-3, with 9 bases fitting TRBD1. J lost 0 bases, V lost 3 bases, and 4 bases had no gene match. This CDR3 is built from 16 residues. The germline gives CDR1 MGHDK, CDR2 SYGVNS. The CDR3 is CASSDPGQGSTDTQYF. CDR3 in DNA: TGTGCCAGCAGTGACCCTGGACAGGGGAGCACAGATACGCAGTATTTT.

This chain joins TRBV19 and TRBJ2-3; 7 bases match TRBD1. The CDR3 length is 13 residues. The junction had 1 base not matched to a gene; V was cut back by 4 bases and J by 3 bases. Germline CDR1 and CDR2: LNHDA and SQIVND (reference sequence). The CDR3 DNA reads TGTGCCAGTAGTAAACAGGGGACAGATACGCAGTATTTT. Translated: CASSKQGTDTQYF.

The chain couples TRBV7-8 to TRBJ2-1; 9 nucleotides line up with TRBD2. The CDR3 loop spans 17 amino acids. The germline gives CDR1 SGHVS, CDR2 FQNEAQ. The ends lost 1 base at V and 5 bases at J; junction bases unmatched: 9. The CDR3 DNA is TGTGCCAGCAGCTTAGGATCGACAGCGGGAGGCAACAATGAGCAGTTCTTC. It yields the protein CASSLGSTAGGNNEQFF.

J is TRBJ2-1 and V is TRBV29-1; D is undetermined. This CDR3 region has 13 residues. Germline V CDR1 and CDR2: SQVTM, ANQGSEA. Trimming took off 7 bases at V and 0 bases at J, with 10 bases between the two ends. The CDR3 nucleotides read TGCAGCGCTGGTCCTAGCTCCTACAATGAGCAGTTCTTC. Translated: CSAGPSSYNEQFF.

The J gene is TRBJ2-5, the V gene TRBV2; TRBD2 is a possible D gene (5 bases). The germline V and J ends were trimmed by 4 bases and 9 bases, with 18 bases remaining between them. This CDR3 is built from 14 residues. The germline CDR1 and CDR2 sequences are SNHLY and FYNNEI. The CDR3 is CASSGTEGLSAQYF. The CDR3 nucleotides are TGTGCCAGCAGTGGGACCGAGGGCCTCTCGGCCCAGTACTTC.

The chain joins TRBV7-2 to TRBJ1-1; D possibly corresponds to TRBD1 (6 bases). Trimming pared 5 bases from V and 5 bases from J, leaving 18 bases between. The V gene's germline CDR1 is SGHTA and CDR2 FQGNSA. CDR3 size: 15 residues. The CDR3 sequence: CASSHSQGFWTEAFF. CDR3 nucleotides: TGTGCCAGCAGCCACTCGCAGGGGTTTTGGACTGAAGCTTTCTTT.

The chain is built from TRBV7-2 and TRBJ2-1; 13 positions agree with TRBD2. The J segment lost 9 bases and the V segment lost 5 bases, leaving 10 bases of the junction unmatched. The CDR3 runs 16 residues. From germline, CDR1 is SGHTA and CDR2 FQGNSA. The CDR3 is CASSGGLAGALGEQFF. The CDR3 DNA sequence: TGTGCCAGCAGCGGTGGACTAGCGGGAGCACTCGGTGAGCAGTTCTTC.

The V gene is TRBV7-6, the J gene TRBJ1-1; no clear D gene. Germline assignment: CDR1 SGHVS and CDR2 FNYEAQ. V lost 5 bases, J lost 2 bases, and 12 bases lay in between. This CDR3 region has 14 residues. In nucleotides, the CDR3 is TGTGCCAGCAGCGCCTACTTGGCTAACACTGAAGCTTTCTTT. Translating gives CASSAYLANTEAFF.

There are a few counts of this clone. In DNA form, the CDR3 reads TGTGCCAGCAGCTCTCCGGGGGGGAACACTGAAGCTTTCTTT. Encoded protein: CASSSPGGNTEAFF. The V and J genes are TRBV7-2 and TRBJ1-1, with TRBD1 as a possible D gene (5 bases). The CDR3 runs 14 residues. Trimming took 4 bases from V and 1 from J, leaving 10 bases between them. The V gene's germline CDR1 is SGHTA and CDR2 FQGNSA.

Regarding this clone: A read error may account for a junction end that differs from germline. The rearrangement links TRBV7-7 to TRBJ2-3; perhaps TRBD1 as D (6 bases). Germline lookup yields CDR1 SSHAT and CDR2 FNYEAQ (reference sequence). This CDR3 comprises 14 residues. This CDR3 reads CASSSGQITDTQYF. The CDR3 coding sequence is TGTGCTAGCAGCTCAGGACAGATCACAGATACGCAGTATTTT.

This chain uses TRBV18 with TRBJ2-5; a weak D match, TRBD2 (6 bases). The length of the CDR3 is 14 residues. Trimming cost V 4 bases and J 1 base, with 10 bases left between them. Germline V CDR1 and CDR2: KGHSH, LQKENI. CDR3 nucleotides: TGTGCCAGCTCACGGGACGGGAGCCAAGAGACCCAGTACTTC. Protein: CASSRDGSQETQYF.

The CDR3 DNA reads as TGTGCCAGTTCAGAAAACAGGGGCGCTAACTATGGCTACACCTTC. Translated: CASSENRGANYGYTF. The V and J genes are TRBV6-6 and TRBJ1-2, with TRBD1 matching 7 bases. This CDR3 spans 15 amino acids. Germline V gives CDR1 MNHNY, CDR2 SVGAGI (reference sequence). V gave up 9 bases and J gave up 0 bases; unmatched junction bases: 10.

J is TRBJ2-1 and V is TRBV18, with no clear D. Germline V lookup: CDR1 KGHSH, CDR2 LQKENI. V gave up 0 bases and J gave up 0 bases, with 9 bases separating them. The length of the CDR3 is 16 residues. CDR3 in amino acids: CASSPPVGFSYNEQFF. As DNA, the CDR3 is TGTGCCAGCTCACCACCGGTCGGGTTCTCCTACAATGAGCAGTTCTTC. Filled out from reference TRBV18 and TRBJ2-1, the complete variable domain reads NAGVMQNPRHLVRRRGQEARLRCSPMKGHSHVYWYRQLPEEGLKFMVYLQKENIIDESGMPKERFSAEFPKEGPSILRIQQVVRGDSAAYFCASSPPVGFSYNEQFFGPGTRLTVL.